This entry describes one TCR beta chain. The sample is drawn from a study of shared clonotypes between healthy human individuals. Trimming took 10 bases from V and 4 from J; bases not matched to a gene: 4. The germline CDR1 and CDR2 sequences are LGHNA and YNFKEQ. This CDR3 has 12 residues. This was a deep-level run. Assay used: immunoSEQ multiplex PCR; TCRdb lists only in-frame clones, some missing. The sample carries around 1.5 million clones, around 98% recorded once. Input material: naive CD4+ T cells sorted from blood. Described subset: CD45RA+ positively selected. The chain has TRBV4-2 and TRBJ2-1, with 7 bases identical to TRBD2. The receptor was derived from a man aged 25-40 years in good health. The CDR3 DNA sequence: TGTGCCACGCTAGCGGAGTACAATGAGCAGTTCTTC. Encoded protein: CATLAEYNEQFF.